The 27 T cell receptor beta chains given below trace back to one sample, sequenced in a study of beta chain features in type 1 diabetes. Of the isolated RNA, all was reverse transcribed, and so the sequenced material was expressed TCRB transcripts. Repertoires were generated with immunoSEQ multiplex PCR, while TCRdb's copy carries only in-frame clones and drops some. The repertoire holds 450,000 or so clones, with roughly 11% as singletons. The sample was naive CD4+ T cells from blood. Every receptor here comes from a woman under 30 in good health.

The V and J genes are TRBV9 and TRBJ1-2, with D unresolved. Germline V CDR1 and CDR2: SGDLS, YYNGEE. This CDR3 comprises 16 residues. Trimming took 2 bases from V and 0 from J, leaving 14 bases between them. The CDR3 region has the DNA TGTGCCAGCAGCGTGCAAACCCGGTTCTCTAACTATGGCTACACCTTC. This codes for CASSVQTRFSNYGYTF.

This clone showed up just a few times. Other DNA sequences in the sample encode the same CDR3. The J gene is TRBJ2-5, the V gene TRBV5-6; D is unresolved. Trimming pared 1 base from V and 3 bases from J, leaving 1 base between. Per the germline V gene, CDR1 is SGHDT and CDR2 is YYEEEE. CDR3 size: 11 residues. In DNA form, the CDR3 reads TGTGCCAGCAGCTTGAAAGAGACCCAGTACTTC. Translating it yields CASSLKETQYF.

The CDR3 nucleotides read TGCGCCAGCAGCCAAGATTGGCAGAGGTACAATGAGCAGTTCTTC. Encoded protein: CASSQDWQRYNEQFF. The rearrangement links TRBV4-3 to TRBJ2-1; D unresolved. From germline, CDR1 is LGHNA and CDR2 YSLEER. V lost 0 bases to trimming and J lost 4 bases, with 10 bases between them. CDR3 length equals 15 residues.

The chain is built from TRBV7-8 and TRBJ1-2; TRBD1 is a possible D gene (6 bases). Trimming cost V 5 bases and J 4 bases, with 14 bases left between them. The CDR3 loop spans 14 amino acids. Germline V lookup: CDR1 SGHVS, CDR2 FQNEAQ. The DNA for the CDR3 is TGTGCCAGCAGCCCGCACAGGGATCCCTATGGCTACACCTTC. This codes for CASSPHRDPYGYTF.

The chain recombines TRBV6-5 with TRBJ2-4; 9 nucleotides line up with TRBD2. This CDR3 is 15 amino acids long. Germline V lookup: CDR1 MNHEY, CDR2 SVGAGI. The V and J ends lost 6 bases and 4 bases, in that order; junction bases with no gene match: 7. DNA for the CDR3: TGTGCCAGCAGAGGATCGGGACTAGCAAAAAACATTCAGTACTTC. Translation: CASRGSGLAKNIQYF.

This clone was seen only a few times. The CDR3 loop reads CASRGRRGDTGELFF. In DNA form, the CDR3 reads TGTGCCAGCAGGGGTCGCCGGGGGGACACCGGGGAGCTGTTTTTT. The chain links TRBV7-8 to TRBJ2-2, with 7 bases fitting TRBD2. The germline V gene encodes CDR1 SGHVS and CDR2 FQNEAQ. The V segment lost 6 bases and the J segment 3 bases; nucleotides outside the gene matches: 7. The CDR3 contains 15 residues.

The sample holds a few counts of this clone. The CDR3, as DNA: TGTGCCAGCAGCGCGAGACAGGGTTTGAACACCGGGGAGCTGTTTTTT. This sequence encodes CASSARQGLNTGELFF. The rearrangement uses TRBV9 and TRBJ2-2, with TRBD1 matching over 7 bases. The CDR3 spans 16 residues. Germline trimming cut 3 bases from V and 1 base from J; bases unmatched to any gene: 6. CDR1 is SGDLS and CDR2 is YYNGEE in the germline V gene.

The chain carries TRBV5-1 and TRBJ2-5; 7 nucleotides align to TRBD2. The trim removed 5 bases at V and 2 bases at J, leaving 15 bases unmatched. This CDR3 region has 17 residues. The germline gives CDR1 SGHRS, CDR2 YFSETQ. CDR3 nucleotides: TGCGCCAGCAGTTCAGGACTAGATTTCGGGCTGCAAGAGACCCAGTACTTC. This translates into CASSSGLDFGLQETQYF.

This CDR3 is CASSLAGLNYNEQFF. The CDR3 DNA sequence: TGTGCCAGCAGTTTAGCCGGGCTGAACTACAATGAGCAGTTCTTC. The chain employs TRBV28 and TRBJ2-1; D gene ambiguous. V was shortened by 2 bases and J by 3 bases, with 11 bases between the two germline ends. The CDR3 has 15 amino acids. Germline V lookup: CDR1 MDHEN, CDR2 SYDVKM.

The CDR3 region has the DNA TGTGCCAGCAGTGAATCGCTAGCAGGAGCCCAAGAGACCCAGTACTTC. Its translation is CASSESLAGAQETQYF. This chain connects TRBV2 to TRBJ2-5; D may be TRBD2 (5 bases). CDR1 is SNHLY, CDR2 FYNNEI, per germline. V lost 2 bases and J 1 base, leaving 14 bases between the germline ends. This CDR3 contains 16 residues.

This clone was counted a few times. V gene TRBV7-2 combines with J gene TRBJ2-5; D is ambiguous. Trimming removed 1 base at V and 4 bases at J, with 10 bases between. CDR3 size: 14 residues. Germline loops: CDR1 SGHTA, CDR2 FQGNSA. CDR3 loop: CASSLGPAPETQYF. The CDR3 nucleotides are TGTGCCAGCAGCTTAGGTCCAGCCCCAGAGACCCAGTACTTC.

The chain recombines TRBV6-6 with TRBJ1-1, with D perhaps TRBD1 (5 bases). The V gene's germline CDR1 is MNHNY and CDR2 SVGAGI (reference sequence). The CDR3 has 15 residues. Trimming shortened V by 6 bases and J by 0 bases, and 14 bases separated the two germline ends. Here the CDR3 reads CASSPRGVMNTEAFF. The CDR3 DNA is TGTGCCAGCAGCCCACGAGGGGTGATGAACACTGAAGCTTTCTTT.

J is TRBJ1-5 and V is TRBV28, with TRBD1 matching over 8 bases. V lost 4 bases and J lost 5; bases outside the gene matches: 4. Germline V gives CDR1 MDHEN, CDR2 SYDVKM. This CDR3 comprises 14 residues. CDR3 sequence: CASSSGQGHQPQHF. The CDR3 DNA reads as TGTGCCAGCAGTTCAGGACAGGGCCATCAGCCCCAGCATTTT.

This clone was found a few times. The chain combines TRBV5-1 with TRBJ1-1; unclear D gene. Germline CDR1 and CDR2: SGHRS and YFSETQ. The CDR3 contains 14 residues. V was cut by 4 bases and J by 2 bases, with 12 bases left in between. CDR3 DNA: TGCGCCAGCAGCCTGATGACGACAAACACTGAAGCTTTCTTT. Translation gives CASSLMTTNTEAFF.

The rearrangement links TRBV4-1 to TRBJ2-5, with 9 bases matching TRBD1. V gave up 3 bases and J gave up 5 bases; unmatched junction bases: 7. The CDR3 is made up of 15 amino acids. Germline lookup yields CDR1 MGHRA and CDR2 YSYEKL. CDR3 DNA sequence: TGCGCCAGCAGCCACTCCACAGGGGGCAGGGAGACCCAGTACTTC. This codes for CASSHSTGGRETQYF.

This clone has a handful of counts. In the same sample, other DNA sequences code for this CDR3. V usage is TRBV7-9 and J usage is TRBJ2-1; 8 bases align to TRBD2. The V segment lost 5 bases and the J segment 4 bases; nucleotides outside the gene matches: 7. CDR3 length: 15 amino acids. Germline assignment: CDR1 SEHNR and CDR2 FQNEAQ (reference sequence). CDR3 coding DNA: TGTGCCAGCAGCCTCCTAGCGGGCCAATACAATGAGCAGTTCTTC. Translating gives CASSLLAGQYNEQFF.

This clone was observed a handful of times. The chain links TRBV29-1 to TRBJ2-7, with D hard to call. The CDR3 consists of 14 residues. The germline V and J ends were trimmed by 4 bases and 4 bases, with 17 bases remaining between them. CDR1 SQVTM and CDR2 ANQGSEA come from the germline V gene. The CDR3 DNA sequence: TGCAGCGTTGTACACCAGCTTTCATGGTACGAGCAGTACGTC. It yields the protein CSVVHQLSWYEQYV.

This clone has just a few counts. The chain joins TRBV7-9 to TRBJ2-7; tentative D call: TRBD2 (5 bases). The CDR3 consists of 14 residues. Germline V lookup: CDR1 SEHNR, CDR2 FQNEAQ (reference sequence). Trimming shortened V by 2 bases and J by 4 bases, and 12 bases separated the two germline ends. CDR3: CASSLSPSWYEQYF. CDR3 DNA sequence: TGTGCCAGCAGCTTATCTCCTAGCTGGTACGAGCAGTACTTC.

V and J are TRBV19 and TRBJ2-1, with D maybe TRBD2 (6 bases). The germline V gene has CDR1 LNHDA and CDR2 SQIVND (reference sequence). This CDR3 is built from 14 residues. Trimming removed 3 bases from V and 4 bases from J, with 10 bases in between. The CDR3 DNA is TGTGCCAGTAGTATCGGGGGACTGTACAATGAGCAGTTCTTC. This sequence encodes CASSIGGLYNEQFF.

This clone has just a few counts. V usage is TRBV4-2 and J usage is TRBJ1-5, with 10 bases that match TRBD1. Per germline, CDR1 LGHNA and CDR2 YNFKEQ. The CDR3 is 17 residues long. Trimming at V came to 4 bases and at J to 2 bases, leaving 8 bases not matched to a gene. The CDR3 loop is CASSPTGGRGRNQPQHF. The CDR3 bases are TGTGCCAGCAGCCCGACAGGGGGCCGGGGTCGCAATCAGCCCCAGCATTTT.

This clone was observed a handful of times. V is TRBV7-4 and J is TRBJ1-6; D unresolved. V lost 5 bases and J lost 4, with 12 bases in between. The germline V gene has CDR1 SGHVT and CDR2 SQSDAQ. CDR3 length: 15 amino acids. The CDR3 loop is CASSPKNRYNSPLHF. The CDR3 DNA reads TGTGCCAGCAGCCCTAAGAACAGATATAATTCACCCCTCCACTTT.

A few counts support this clone. The V gene is TRBV9, the J gene TRBJ2-1, with TRBD2 matching 8 bases. This CDR3 comprises 15 residues. The V gene end was trimmed by 1 base and the J gene end by 6 bases; junction bases not matched to a gene: 6. Germline CDR1 and CDR2: SGDLS and YYNGEE. The CDR3 DNA is TGTGCCAGCAGCGTAACCGGGACTAGGATCAATGAGCAGTTCTTC. Its translation: CASSVTGTRINEQFF.

This chain joins TRBV15 and TRBJ2-1; TRBD1 or TRBD2 may be the D gene (5 bases each). Germline V gene lookup returns CDR1 LNHNV and CDR2 YYDKDF (reference sequence). Trimming removed 6 bases from V and 1 base from J, with 13 bases in between. The length of the CDR3 is 15 residues. The DNA for the CDR3 is TGTGCCACCAGTACCGGGACCCGGTCCTACAATGAGCAGTTCTTC. Amino acids: CATSTGTRSYNEQFF. The variable domain in full, with the rest retrieved from reference TRBV15 and TRBJ2-1, is DAMVIQNPRYQVTQFGKPVTLSCSQTLNHNVMYWYQQKSSQAPKLLFHYYDKDFNNEADTPDNFQSRRPNTSFCFLDIRSPGLGDTAMYLCATSTGTRSYNEQFFGPGTRLTVL.

CDR3 sequence reads: CASSPVIPGQSSSDTQYF. CDR3 nucleotides: TGTGCCAGCAGTCCGGTTATTCCTGGACAGTCAAGTTCAGATACGCAGTATTTT. The rearrangement links TRBV27 to TRBJ2-3, with D tentatively TRBD1 (6 bases). The CDR3 has 18 residues. Germline CDR1 is MNHEY and CDR2 is SMNVEV (reference sequence). V dropped 5 bases and J dropped 4 bases, with 25 bases sitting between them.

The chain has TRBV5-1 and TRBJ2-7, with D tentatively TRBD1 (7 bases). V was cut by 4 bases and J by 0 bases, with 14 bases left in between. Germline V gives CDR1 SGHRS, CDR2 YFSETQ. The CDR3 has 15 amino acids. The CDR3 sequence: CASSMGQTSSYEQYF. In DNA, the CDR3 is TGCGCCAGCAGCATGGGACAGACTAGCTCCTACGAGCAGTACTTC.

The rearrangement joins TRBV18 to TRBJ2-5; the match to TRBD2 covers 8 bases. The CDR3 runs to 18 residues. Germline lookup yields CDR1 KGHSH and CDR2 LQKENI. V lost 5 bases to trimming and J lost 3 bases; unmatched junction nucleotides: 17. For the CDR3, the DNA is TGTGCCAGCTCAGCTAACTTCCCCTACGGGAGGGTTGAAGAGACCCAGTACTTC. Translating it yields CASSANFPYGRVEETQYF. Supplemented by reference TRBV18 and TRBJ2-5, the full variable domain reads NAGVMQNPRHLVRRRGQEARLRCSPMKGHSHVYWYRQLPEEGLKFMVYLQKENIIDESGMPKERFSAEFPKEGPSILRIQQVVRGDSAAYFCASSANFPYGRVEETQYFGPGTRLLVL.

Comment on this clone: One junction end disagrees with the germline gene, perhaps due to a read error. The gene calls are TRBV2 and TRBJ2-5; 7 nucleotides align to TRBD1. The V gene's germline CDR1 is SNHLY and CDR2 FYNNEI. This CDR3 spans 14 amino acids. CDR3 nucleotides: TGTGCCAGCACTGAAGGGACAGCGACGGAGACCCAGTACTTC. Its translation: CASTEGTATETQYF.